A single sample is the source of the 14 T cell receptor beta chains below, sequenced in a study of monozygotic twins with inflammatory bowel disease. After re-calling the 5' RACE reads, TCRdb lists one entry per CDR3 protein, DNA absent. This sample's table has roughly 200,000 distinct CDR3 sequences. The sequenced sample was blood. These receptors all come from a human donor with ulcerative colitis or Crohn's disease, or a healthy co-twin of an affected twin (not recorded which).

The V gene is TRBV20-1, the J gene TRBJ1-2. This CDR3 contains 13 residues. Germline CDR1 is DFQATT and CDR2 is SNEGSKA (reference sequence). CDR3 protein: CSAPGGRSDGYTF.

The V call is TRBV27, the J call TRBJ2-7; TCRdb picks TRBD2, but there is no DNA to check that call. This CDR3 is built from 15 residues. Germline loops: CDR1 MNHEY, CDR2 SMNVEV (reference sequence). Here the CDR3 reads CASASPFGGSYEQYF.

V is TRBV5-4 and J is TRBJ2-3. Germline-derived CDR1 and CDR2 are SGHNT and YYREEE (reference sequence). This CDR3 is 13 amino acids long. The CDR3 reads CASRYLFTDTQYF.

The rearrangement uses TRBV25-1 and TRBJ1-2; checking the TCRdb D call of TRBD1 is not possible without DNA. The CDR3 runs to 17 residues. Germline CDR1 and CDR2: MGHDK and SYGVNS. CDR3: CASSEREAGGRGSGYTF.

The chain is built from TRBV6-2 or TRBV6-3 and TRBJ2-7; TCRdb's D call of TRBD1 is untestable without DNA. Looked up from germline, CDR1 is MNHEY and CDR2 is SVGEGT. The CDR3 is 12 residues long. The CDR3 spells CATWTGGIEQYF.

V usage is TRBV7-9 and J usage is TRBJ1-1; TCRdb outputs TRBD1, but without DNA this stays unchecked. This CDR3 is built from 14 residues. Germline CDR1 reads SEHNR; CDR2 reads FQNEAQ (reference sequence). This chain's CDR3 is CASSFLAPNTEAFF.

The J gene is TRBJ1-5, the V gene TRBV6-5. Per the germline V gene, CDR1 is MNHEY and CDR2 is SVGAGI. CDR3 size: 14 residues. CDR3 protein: CASSLAIDQQPQHF.

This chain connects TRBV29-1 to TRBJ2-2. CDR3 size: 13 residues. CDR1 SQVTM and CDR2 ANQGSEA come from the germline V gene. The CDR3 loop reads CSVGRDNTGELFF.

CDR3 protein: CSAGGRHNTGELFF. This chain connects TRBV20-1 to TRBJ2-2; TCRdb designates TRBD1, a call that cannot be tested without DNA. The CDR3 contains 14 residues. The V gene's germline CDR1 is DFQATT and CDR2 SNEGSKA (reference sequence).

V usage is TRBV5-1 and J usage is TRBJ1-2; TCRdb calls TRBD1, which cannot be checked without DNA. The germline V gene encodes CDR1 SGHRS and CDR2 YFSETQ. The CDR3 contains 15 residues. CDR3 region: CASSTDRGANYGYTF.

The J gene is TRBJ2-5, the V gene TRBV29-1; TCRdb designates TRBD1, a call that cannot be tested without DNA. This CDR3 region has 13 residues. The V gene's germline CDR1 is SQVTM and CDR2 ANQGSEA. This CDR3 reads CSAGTGILETQYF.

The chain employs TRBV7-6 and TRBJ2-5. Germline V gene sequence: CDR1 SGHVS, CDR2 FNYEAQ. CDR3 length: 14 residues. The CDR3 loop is CASSFRGLGETQYF.

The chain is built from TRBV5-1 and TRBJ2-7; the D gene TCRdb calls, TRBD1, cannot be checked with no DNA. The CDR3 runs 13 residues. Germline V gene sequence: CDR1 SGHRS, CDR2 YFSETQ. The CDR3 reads CASRQAGGYEQYF.

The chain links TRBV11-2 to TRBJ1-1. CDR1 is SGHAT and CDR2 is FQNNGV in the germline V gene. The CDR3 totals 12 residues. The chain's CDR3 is CASRPWGTEAFF.